These T cell receptor beta chains were read from a single sample in a study of shared clonotypes between healthy human individuals. Profiled with immunoSEQ multiplex PCR; TCRdb holds only in-frame clones, not every one. Of some 800,000 clones detected, more than 85% appear once; the ten largest clones hold approximately 25%. Sequencing used naive CD8+ T cells sorted from blood. The origin of the receptors is a man under 40 in good health. CDR3s include the opening cysteine and the closing phenylalanine or tryptophan.

V gene,CDR3 protein
TRBV9,CASSVAGVAADTQYF
TRBV30,CAWGTGTTSTDTQYF
TRBV2,CASFGLSLLPGTGYEQYF
TRBV6-1,CASSEWAGAGETQYF
TRBV27,CASSAGTGGSEKLFF
TRBV14,CASSTGQGETQYF
TRBV5-5,CASSLEVQPVFYEQYF
TRBV5-1,CASSLASVTHADTQYF
TRBV6-5,CASQRKDRDTGELFF
TRBV11-3,CASSRYGEQGETQYF
TRBV7-9,CASSSTKAGERRQPQHF
TRBV7-2,CASSLPWDSPYNEQFF
TRBV27,CASSLEWDTSYEQYF
TRBV4-1,CASSQVLGQTEAFF
TRBV7-2,CASSSALMRETQYF
TRBV7-9,CASSSTGAEQYF
TRBV19,CASSMAGRVQETQYF
TRBV5-6,CASSLSDTSYEQYF
TRBV9,CASSPGGNEQFF
TRBV9,CASSSRPWTTNTGELFF
TRBV19,CASSPGTESYEQYF
TRBV7-9,CASRRTSGSYHEQFF
TRBV7-6,CASSLKTSGGPEQFF
TRBV29-1,CSVEDRDSPNYEQYF
TRBV7-6,CASSSSVSYNEQFF
TRBV7-9,CASSPTDRVPGNTIYF
TRBV15,CATSRDRDPGNTIYF
TRBV19,CASSPRTSGSTDTQYF
TRBV5-5,CASSPGTGGLEQYF
TRBV7-2,CASSPPSGLAGHNEQFF
TRBV30,CAGPEGIFGYTF
TRBV11-2,CASSARPFQETQYF
TRBV4-1,CASSLIDTLPYEQYF
TRBV13,CASSSDSGNTIYF
TRBV13,CASSYRTGRSNEKLFF
TRBV18,CASSPGPGEEKLFF
TRBV5-1,CASSLRRTDTEAFF
TRBV9,CASSPGTFQETQYF
TRBV1,CTSSLDRGEQYF
TRBV28,CASRLFLAGVNGELFF
TRBV27,CASSLLVYNEQFF
TRBV6-1,CASSENFWDRSPGNTIYF
TRBV5-5,CASSLAGSQAITDTQYF
TRBV6-1,CASTIRTGNYGYTF
TRBV27,CASSPAARGRAGRPPFF
TRBV4-3,CASSQDQRGDTQYF
TRBV14,CASSYDTGVSGEQYF
TRBV5-5,CASSPSQGNTIYF
TRBV27,CASSLLSGGPEETQYF
TRBV14,CASSQVGEETQYF
TRBV5-1,CASSPQARQGNYEQYF
TRBV19,CATRTGGNEQFF
TRBV27,CASSRLAGQRKETQYF
TRBV7-3,CASSLDGSNYGYTF
TRBV28,CASSQRGRTEAFF
TRBV5-1,CASSAGFNQQTQYF
TRBV18,CASSPPFGTAYNEQFF
TRBV28,CASKDPLDTEAFF
TRBV11-2,CASRRPGRLYEQYF